This TCR beta chain was identified in a study of blood T cell repertoires in COVID-19. The germline V and J ends were trimmed by 0 bases and 6 bases, with 15 bases remaining between them. CDR1 is MGHRA and CDR2 is YSYEKL in the germline V gene. The CDR3 consists of 16 residues. The method was immunoSEQ multiplex PCR; TCRdb's version includes in-frame clones alone and lacks a portion of them. The table includes fewer than 50,000 clones, approximately 87% detected once. V is TRBV4-1 and J is TRBJ1-5; unclear D gene. The specimen sequenced was peripheral blood. This sequence originates from a human donor in a cohort sampled during active COVID-19. This CDR3 is CASSQEGAGASQPQHF. The CDR3 bases are TGCGCCAGCAGCCAAGAGGGAGCGGGCGCCAGTCAGCCCCAGCATTTT.